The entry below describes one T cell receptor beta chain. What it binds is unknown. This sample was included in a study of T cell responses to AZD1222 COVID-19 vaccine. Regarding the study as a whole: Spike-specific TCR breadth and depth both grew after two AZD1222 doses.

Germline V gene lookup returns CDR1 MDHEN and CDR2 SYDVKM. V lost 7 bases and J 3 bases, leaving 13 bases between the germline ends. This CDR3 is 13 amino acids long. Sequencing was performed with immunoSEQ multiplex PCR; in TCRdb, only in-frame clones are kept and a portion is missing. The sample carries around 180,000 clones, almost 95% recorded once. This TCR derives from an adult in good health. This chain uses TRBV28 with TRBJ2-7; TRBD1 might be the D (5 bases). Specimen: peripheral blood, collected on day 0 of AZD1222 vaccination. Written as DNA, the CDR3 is TGTGCCAGCAAGACAGTTGCCATCTACGAGCAGTACTTC. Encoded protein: CASKTVAIYEQYF.